This T cell receptor (beta chain) was obtained from a study of T cells after posttransplantation cyclophosphamide. Cyclophosphamide on days +3 and +4 followed busulfan-fludarabine conditioning and a marrow graft. Generated by immunoSEQ multiplex PCR, the TCRdb table keeps only in-frame clones and is missing some. The sample consists of some 7,000 clones, about 91% of them appearing once. Study outcomes and limitations: Recipient CMV seropositivity and CMV reactivation strongly tracked TRB clonality. Blood and skin or GI T cell repertoires showed limited TRB overlap. Later blood repertoires were often dominated by clones from the donor CD8+ memory compartment.

Note on this clone: Its antigen is undetermined.

The CDR3 is 14 residues long. CDR1 is SGHTA, CDR2 FQGNSA, per germline. V lost 6 bases to trimming and J lost 3 bases, with 14 bases between them. This receptor was identified in a female patient aged 50 to 60 who received an allogeneic stem cell transplant from a related donor, was CMV-positive, and had no GVHD. Some T cells may trace back to the graft donor. This specimen was PBMCs, taken around 1,300 days after allogeneic stem cell transplant with posttransplant cyclophosphamide. This rearrangement joins TRBV7-2 to TRBJ1-1; D is possibly TRBD1 (5 bases). This CDR3 reads CASSQLGGDTEAFF. The CDR3 nucleotides read TGTGCCAGCAGTCAGTTGGGGGGTGACACTGAAGCTTTCTTT.